This is a list of T cell receptor beta chains from one sample in a study of blood T cell repertoires in COVID-19. Profiled with immunoSEQ multiplex PCR; TCRdb holds only in-frame clones, not every one. The sample has nearly 110,000 clones, under 90% seen once. Sequenced material: peripheral blood. Source of these receptors: a woman aged 55-70 years with acute or convalescent COVID-19. CDR3s include the opening cysteine and the closing phenylalanine or tryptophan.

V	length	CDR3
TRBV6-2/TRBV6-3	15	CASSPRVSSYNEQFF
TRBV5-1	13	CASSLGDRDIQYF
TRBV3-1/TRBV3-2	14	CASSQGAGLDGYTF
TRBV9	15	CASSAELGNDNEQFF
TRBV2	17	CARPNGREGLVRDTQYF
TRBV18	15	CASSPTSGSSYEQYF
TRBV5-6	15	CASSLLQTGTSGNFF
TRBV12-3/TRBV12-4	13	CASGTGGGNIQYF
TRBV10-3	13	CAISVGSNQPQHF
TRBV12-3/TRBV12-4	13	CASKRDSQNEQFF
TRBV5-6	16	CASTWDRGSSYNEQFF
TRBV7-2	14	CASSLTQGGDTIYF
TRBV3-1/TRBV3-2	14	CASSQHRGDTEAFF
TRBV20-1	9	CSAREGYTF
TRBV3-1/TRBV3-2	14	CASSQDPYNQPQHF
TRBV19	15	CASRRPGTGANVLTF
TRBV4-1	12	CASSQAPYGYTF
TRBV24-1	16	CATSGLTGSNFYGYTF
TRBV3-1/TRBV3-2	15	CASSPGGGNNSPLHF
TRBV4-1	17	CASSQVLGTTSNQPQHF
TRBV30	13	CAWSRDRIDEAFF
TRBV30	13	CAWTIQGIYGYTF
TRBV4-2	15	CASSQGAGGPDIQYF
TRBV21-1	18	CASSTGGGGAGRANGAFF
TRBV6-5	14	CASSYEGRDSGYTF
TRBV19	22	CASIGPNQGGKPPNRPYNEQFF
TRBV6-1	16	CASSEPQGGIEVGYTF
TRBV18	15	CASSRDREADGELFF
TRBV12-3/TRBV12-4	11	CASSFYNEQFF
TRBV9	14	CASSAGHSQETQYF
TRBV28	16	CASSTADRLYNSPLHF
TRBV9	11	CASSANYGYTF
TRBV2	16	CVSVRDGGATNSPLHF
TRBV27	15	CASSLGSGPQGTQYF
TRBV5-1	12	CASQGQSYEQYF
TRBV5-5	15	CASSAAGQTSSPLHF
TRBV6-5	14	CASGRQGDTGELFF
TRBV5-4	16	CASSLVSGGGGQTQYF
TRBV28	15	CASSSPGRSGNTIYF
TRBV4-1	19	CASSQDRVAVGQRIYEQYF
TRBV2	14	CASSVSESNEKLFF
TRBV5-6	15	CASSTRGRLNTEAFF
TRBV2	17	CASSGGLAGVGTGELFF
TRBV7-2	15	CASSLVVGPSDEQFF
TRBV4-1	16	CASSHPGGRGSQGYTF
TRBV5-1	16	CASSKQPGQGSYEQYF
TRBV11-3	14	CASSPGTGGETQYF
TRBV27	13	CASSWDSGNTIYF
TRBV19	14	CASTDRTADRPQHF
TRBV7-9	13	CASSSEGYTEAFF
TRBV7-7	15	CASSFSILRTDTQYF
TRBV10-3	18	CAISESPAGDPGPNEQFF
TRBV20-1	10	CSAGENEQFF
TRBV5-1	11	CASSLAGEQYF
TRBV7-6	15	CASSPGYSWQETQYF
TRBV3-1/TRBV3-2	13	CASMRQGDTEAFF
TRBV29-1	13	CSVIHEGGDEQYF
TRBV15	13	CATSLAGAETQYF
TRBV6-5	15	CASRLFDYLTDTQYF
TRBV6-5	15	CASRNVDFGANVLTF